The TCR beta chain described here comes from a study of cytomegalovirus exposure and HLA in healthy donors. The overall study: Of over 350 genotyped donors, more than 75% grouped in the Caucasian-associated ancestry cluster.

V was clipped by 3 bases and J by 5 bases; unmatched bases: 7. The CDR3 loop spans 15 amino acids. Germline CDR1 PRHDT, CDR2 FYEKMQ (reference sequence). Researchers ran the PCR with 60 Vbeta and 13 Jbeta primers. Using immunoSEQ multiplex PCR, the repertoire was profiled, and TCRdb retains in-frame clones only, with some absent. Of roughly 150,000 clones in the sample, over 65% were seen once. This clone occurred once. Its target is not known. General study points: Reports credit the classifier with highly specific, highly sensitive diagnosis of cytomegalovirus status. Some segments of the V type, notably TRBV6-2 and TRBV6-3, were excluded as indistinguishable.

Material: PBMCs. The rearrangement links TRBV13 to TRBJ1-1; 9 positions match TRBD1. The sequence was obtained from a man in his forties in good health and CMV-seropositive. In DNA form, the CDR3 reads TGTGCCAGCAGCTTTGGACAGGGGTTTGGGACTGAAGCTTTCTTT. This gives the protein CASSFGQGFGTEAFF.